The 23 T cell receptor beta chains below come from one sample, sequenced in a study of graft-versus-host responses after intestinal transplantation. Clones were read by immunoSEQ multiplex PCR, and TCRdb kept only the in-frame ones, dropping some. The sample consists of roughly 69,000 clones, 90% to 95% of them appearing once. Antigens of these TCRs are unknown. Sequenced here: unstimulated CD8+ T cells sorted from spleen or lymph node cells, sampled before transplant. The source is a human donor who was the organ donor for an intestinal transplant.

This clone was observed once. V and J are TRBV7-2 and TRBJ2-1, with 7 bases that match TRBD2. V dropped 5 bases and J dropped 7; count of bases not matched to a gene: 17. The CDR3 has 17 residues. Per germline, CDR1 SGHTA and CDR2 FQGNSA. CDR3 nucleotide sequence: TGTGCCAGCAGCGCCCCGGAAGGGTGGGAGGGCCTGAATGAGCAGTTCTTC. The encoded protein is CASSAPEGWEGLNEQFF.

The chain recombines TRBV6-1 with TRBJ1-1; 8 bases line up with TRBD1. The CDR3 is 14 amino acids. The junction had 8 bases not matched to a gene; V was cut back by 6 bases and J by 5 bases. Germline lookup yields CDR1 MNHNS and CDR2 SASEGT. The CDR3 loop is CASSPGTGGTEAFF. The DNA of the CDR3 is TGTGCCAGCAGCCCCGGTACAGGGGGGACTGAAGCTTTCTTT.

The chain combines TRBV5-8 with TRBJ2-7; the D gene is possibly TRBD2 (6 bases). CDR3 size: 17 residues. From germline, CDR1 is SGHTS and CDR2 YDEGEE. V dropped 0 bases and J dropped 0 bases, with 16 bases sitting between them. This CDR3 is CASSLDPWTTYSYEQYF. The CDR3 coding sequence is TGTGCCAGCAGCTTGGATCCCTGGACTACCTACTCCTACGAGCAGTACTTC.

This sequence joins TRBV14 and TRBJ2-5, with 12 bases fitting TRBD2. V gave up 5 bases and J gave up 2 bases; unmatched junction bases: 6. The CDR3 totals 16 residues. Per germline, CDR1 SGHDN and CDR2 FVKESK. The CDR3: CASSSRTSGEQETQYF. The CDR3, as DNA: TGTGCCAGCAGCTCCCGGACTAGCGGGGAACAAGAGACCCAGTACTTC.

This clone occurred once. The chain combines TRBV13 with TRBJ2-7, with 16 bases lining up with TRBD2. Germline-derived CDR1 and CDR2 are PRHDT and FYEKMQ (reference sequence). The trim removed 0 bases at V and 1 base at J, leaving 3 bases unmatched. This CDR3 is built from 18 residues. The CDR3 DNA reads TGTGCCAGCAGCTTAGGAGGGACTAGCGGGAGGGGTTCCTACGAGCAGTACTTC. This translates into CASSLGGTSGRGSYEQYF.

The rearrangement joins TRBV4-3 to TRBJ1-1; D remains unclear. Trimming removed 2 bases from V and 4 bases from J, with 17 bases in between. There are 16 residues in the CDR3. Germline CDR1 is LGHNA and CDR2 is YSLEER. The CDR3 protein is CASSQLTGLRGTEAFF. The CDR3 nucleotides are TGCGCCAGCAGCCAACTAACGGGCCTTCGGGGCACTGAAGCTTTCTTT.

The chain couples TRBV28 to TRBJ2-3; 9 positions agree with TRBD2. Germline V gene sequence: CDR1 MDHEN, CDR2 SYDVKM. Unmatched junction bases numbered 2, after V lost 2 bases and J lost 2 bases. This CDR3 region has 15 residues. DNA of the CDR3: TGTGCCAGCAGTTTACTAGCGGGAAACACAGATACGCAGTATTTT. Translated: CASSLLAGNTDTQYF.

The rearrangement joins TRBV11-2 to TRBJ1-5; D unresolved. There are 13 residues in the CDR3. Trimming took off 1 base at V and 6 bases at J, with 7 bases between the two ends. CDR1 and CDR2 (germline): SGHAT, FQNNGV. CDR3 bases: TGTGCCAGCAGCTTAGGTACGGGTCAGCCCCAGCATTTT. This codes for CASSLGTGQPQHF.

J is TRBJ2-2 and V is TRBV9; 8 bases line up with TRBD1. The germline V gene encodes CDR1 SGDLS and CDR2 YYNGEE. V lost 3 bases, J lost 7 bases, and 5 bases stayed unmatched. The CDR3 contains 14 residues. The CDR3 loop reads CASSDSGGGGELFF. The CDR3, as DNA: TGTGCCAGCAGCGACTCAGGGGGCGGCGGGGAGCTGTTTTTT.

This clone occurred once. The V and J genes are TRBV27 and TRBJ1-2; 11 positions match TRBD1. The germline CDR1 and CDR2 sequences are MNHEY and SMNVEV (reference sequence). Losses at the gene ends were 6 bases for V and 4 bases for J; bases not matched to a gene: 16. The CDR3 contains 18 residues. The chain's CDR3 is CASSERWGQGEFVYGYTF. CDR3 bases: TGTGCCAGCAGCGAACGGTGGGGACAGGGGGAATTCGTCTATGGCTACACCTTC.

The chain uses TRBV27 and TRBJ2-1; possibly TRBD1 for D (6 bases). The germline V and J ends were trimmed by 3 bases and 9 bases, with 9 bases remaining between them. Germline lookup yields CDR1 MNHEY and CDR2 SMNVEV (reference sequence). The CDR3 spans 12 residues. Here the CDR3 reads CASSFSDSEQFF. The CDR3 DNA reads TGTGCCAGCAGTTTCTCGGACAGTGAGCAGTTCTTC.

The J gene is TRBJ1-2, the V gene TRBV4-2; D is uncertain. Germline-derived CDR1 and CDR2 are LGHNA and YNFKEQ. The CDR3 loop spans 16 amino acids. Trimming removed 4 bases from V and 8 bases from J, with 23 bases in between. In DNA, the CDR3 is TGTGCCAGCAGCCCGAAGGAGGGCAGCCGGGCGAGAGGCTACACCTTC. Translation gives CASSPKEGSRARGYTF.

The rearrangement uses TRBV28 and TRBJ2-7; D call uncertain. Trimming took off 2 bases at V and 5 bases at J, with 10 bases between the two ends. The CDR3 runs to 13 residues. Germline CDR1 reads MDHEN; CDR2 reads SYDVKM. The CDR3 is CASSLGNSDEQYF. CDR3 coding DNA: TGTGCCAGCAGTTTAGGTAACAGTGACGAGCAGTACTTC.

V gene TRBV7-9 combines with J gene TRBJ2-3; TRBD2 aligns across 7 bases. The ends lost 1 base at V and 5 bases at J; junction bases unmatched: 12. CDR3 length equals 17 residues. The germline V gene encodes CDR1 SEHNR and CDR2 FQNEAQ (reference sequence). The CDR3 DNA reads TGTGCCAGCAGCTTAGGGCGGGAGAGGAGGTGGTTAGATACGCAGTATTTT. It encodes CASSLGRERRWLDTQYF.

The V and J genes are TRBV28 and TRBJ2-1; tentative D call: TRBD2 (6 bases). Germline CDR1 MDHEN, CDR2 SYDVKM. The CDR3 contains 12 residues. Trimming left V 11 bases short and J 5 bases short, with 13 bases between. The CDR3 spells CAVERANNEQFF. In DNA form, the CDR3 reads TGTGCCGTCGAGCGGGCAAACAATGAGCAGTTCTTC.

Remarks on this clone: Distinct nucleotide sequences in the sample also encode this CDR3. This chain connects TRBV27 to TRBJ2-1; 7 bases agree with TRBD1. Germline CDR1 is MNHEY and CDR2 is SMNVEV (reference sequence). There are 15 residues in the CDR3. V was pared by 2 bases and J by 1 base, with 2 bases of the junction left unmatched. The CDR3 loop is CASSLAGGSYNEQFF. The DNA for the CDR3 is TGTGCCAGCAGTTTAGCAGGGGGATCCTACAATGAGCAGTTCTTC.

The genes are TRBV27 and TRBJ2-6, with D possibly matching TRBD1 (5 bases). Between the trimmed V and J ends, which lost 3 bases and 0 bases, there was a span of 9 bases. Germline CDR1 reads MNHEY; CDR2 reads SMNVEV (reference sequence). The CDR3 runs 16 residues. The CDR3 nucleotides are TGTGCCAGCAGTTTGTCAGGGTACTCTGGGGCCAACGTCCTGACTTTC. Encoded protein: CASSLSGYSGANVLTF.

V usage is TRBV7-2 and J usage is TRBJ2-7, with 9 bases lining up with TRBD2. Looked up from germline, CDR1 is SGHTA and CDR2 is FQGNSA. With V trimmed by 1 base and J by 0 bases, 7 bases remained unmatched. The CDR3 runs to 17 residues. The DNA of the CDR3 is TGTGCCAGCAGCTTAGGGCCTAGCGGGAATAGCTCCTACGAGCAGTACTTC. Translating it yields CASSLGPSGNSSYEQYF.

Concerning this clone: A read error may produce the germline difference seen at one junction end. V gene TRBV13 combines with J gene TRBJ1-5; 8 positions match TRBD1. Germline CDR1 PRHDT, CDR2 FYEKMQ (reference sequence). CDR3 size: 14 residues. The CDR3 DNA reads TGTGCCAGCAGCTCAAGGGACAGGAATCAACCCCAGCATTTT. Its protein product is CASSSRDRNQPQHF.

The chain uses TRBV5-6 and TRBJ1-1, with TRBD1 as a possible D gene (5 bases). This CDR3 contains 14 residues. V was pared by 0 bases and J by 1 base, with 7 bases between. Germline CDR1 SGHDT, CDR2 YYEEEE. CDR3 protein: CASSLGTGNTEAFF. CDR3 sequence (DNA): TGTGCCAGCAGCTTGGGAACAGGGAACACTGAAGCTTTCTTT.

The chain has TRBV27 and TRBJ1-4, with TRBD1 matching 9 bases. The CDR3 spans 14 residues. CDR1 and CDR2 from the germline V gene are MNHEY and SMNVEV (reference sequence). The V gene end was trimmed by 6 bases and the J gene end by 6 bases; junction bases not matched to a gene: 5. CDR3 in DNA: TGTGCCAGCAGATTCACAGGGGGCGATGAAAAACTGTTTTTT. Its translation: CASRFTGGDEKLFF.

This rearrangement joins TRBV4-3 to TRBJ2-2; 14 bases align to TRBD2. Germline CDR1 is LGHNA and CDR2 is YSLEER. This CDR3 is 16 amino acids long. The ends lost 4 bases at V and 7 bases at J; junction bases unmatched: 5. Here the CDR3 DNA reads TGCGCCAGCAGCCCTGCGGGACTAGCGGGAGTCGGGGAGCTGTTTTTT. Amino acids: CASSPAGLAGVGELFF.

The genes are TRBV10-1 and TRBJ2-7; 14 bases agree with TRBD2. Germline V gene lookup returns CDR1 WNHNN and CDR2 SYGVQD (reference sequence). J was trimmed by 4 bases and V by 4 bases; bases with no gene match: 15. CDR3 length: 19 residues. CDR3 bases: TGCGCCAGCAGTGGCCCGCCAATCCCCGGGACTAGCGGGAGATACGAGCAGTACTTC. Encoded protein: CASSGPPIPGTSGRYEQYF.